The clone carrying this TCR beta chain was counted only a few times. The record originates from a study of regulatory T cells in long-lasting Graves disease. For TCR beta, libraries came from iRepertoire HTBI primers and Arm-PCR of CDR3 regions. TCRdb itself ran the multiplex PCR reads through MiXCR, one entry per CDR3 protein. Of a few hundred thousand distinct CDR3 sequences listed, about 22% are singletons. Noted time point: persistent/refractory GD, antithyroid drugs over 5 years with positive TRAb. After RNA was extracted from PBMCs, the TCR library was made from it. Germline values: CDR1 ENHRY, CDR2 SYGVKD. The CDR3 has 14 residues. V shed 6 bases and J 6 bases; nucleotides not matched to a gene: 8.

This clonotype originated in a female donor with Graves disease. Sample: peripheral blood mononuclear cells (PBMCs), taken when the disease was refractory, from a patient treated with antithyroid drugs. The chain couples TRBV10-3 to TRBJ2-7, with 10 bases identical to TRBD1. CDR3 region: CAISPATGGVEQYF. Written as DNA, the CDR3 is TGTGCCATCAGCCCAGCGACAGGGGGCGTCGAGCAGTACTTC.